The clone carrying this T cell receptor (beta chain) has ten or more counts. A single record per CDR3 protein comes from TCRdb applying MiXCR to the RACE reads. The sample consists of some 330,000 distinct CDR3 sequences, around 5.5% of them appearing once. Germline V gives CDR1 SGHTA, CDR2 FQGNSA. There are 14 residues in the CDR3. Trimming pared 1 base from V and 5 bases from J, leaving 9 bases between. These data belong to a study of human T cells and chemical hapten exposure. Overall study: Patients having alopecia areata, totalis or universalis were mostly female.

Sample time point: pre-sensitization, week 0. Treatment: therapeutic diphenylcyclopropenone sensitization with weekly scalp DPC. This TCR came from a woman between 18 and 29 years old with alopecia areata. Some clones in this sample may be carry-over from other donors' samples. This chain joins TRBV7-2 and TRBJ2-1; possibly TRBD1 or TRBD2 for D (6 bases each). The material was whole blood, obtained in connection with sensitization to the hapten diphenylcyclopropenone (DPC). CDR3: CASSLVGGHNEQFF. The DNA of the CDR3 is TGTGCCAGCAGCTTAGTGGGGGGCCACAATGAGCAGTTCTTC.